A selection of T cell receptor beta chains follows, all from one sample in a study of T cells in Graves' hyperthyroidism and ophthalmopathy. TCRdb reprocessed the multiplex PCR reads via MiXCR and lists one record per CDR3 protein. Of 300,000 to 400,000 distinct CDR3 sequences in the sample, 15% to 20% are singletons; the top ten hold 45% to 50%. Sequenced: blood. The receptors shown here come from a woman between 50 and 59 years old with Graves' hyperthyroidism. CDR3s include the opening cysteine and the closing phenylalanine or tryptophan. A D gene is named only where the DNA matches it firmly. Clone size, where shown, is once, few, many, or a class for clones that have expanded.

J | size | length | D | V | CDR3 | DNA
TRBJ2-5 | . | 15 | . | TRBV7-9 | CASSLGQKIVETQYF | TGTGCCAGCAGCTTAGGGCAGAAGATCGTGGAGACCCAGTACTTC
TRBJ2-3 | many | 14 | . | TRBV20-1 | CSARGDTSTDTQYF | TGCAGTGCTAGAGGGGACACCAGCACAGATACGCAGTATTTT
TRBJ2-7 | . | 13 | . | TRBV7-6 | CASSLGHREEQYF | TGTGCCAGCAGCTTAGGGCACCGGGAAGAGCAGTACTTC
TRBJ1-1 | few | 15 | . | TRBV19 | CASSAREGMNTEAFF | TGTGCCAGTAGTGCCAGGGAAGGAATGAACACTGAAGCTTTCTTT
TRBJ1-2 | many | 15 | TRBD1 | TRBV3-1 | CASSSKDRINYGYTF | TGTGCCAGCAGTAGTAAGGACAGGATAAACTATGGCTACACCTTC
TRBJ2-7 | . | 16 | . | TRBV4-1 | CASSQVGSRSSYEQYF | TGCGCCAGCAGCCAAGTCGGAAGCAGAAGTTCCTACGAGCAGTACTTC
TRBJ1-5 | many | 20 | . | TRBV28 | CASTTEVWGTRGGSNQPQHF | TGTGCCAGCACCACAGAGGTATGGGGGACTAGGGGAGGTAGCAATCAGCCCCAGCATTTT
TRBJ2-5 | many | 16 | TRBD2 | TRBV7-8 | CASSLRRSGGAETQYF | TGTGCCAGCAGCTTACGTCGGAGCGGGGGGGCGGAGACCCAGTACTTC
TRBJ1-5 | . | 17 | TRBD1 | TRBV12-3/TRBV12-4 | CASTLTKDRASNQPQHF | TGTGCCAGCACCTTAACGAAAGACAGGGCTAGCAATCAGCCCCAGCATTTT
TRBJ2-7 | . | 14 | . | TRBV6-2/TRBV6-3 | CASRKTRVFDEQYF | TGTGCCAGCCGTAAGACTAGAGTTTTCGACGAGCAGTACTTC
TRBJ2-2 | many | 14 | . | TRBV11-2 | CASSSPSKGGELFF | TGTGCCAGCAGCTCTCCCTCCAAGGGCGGGGAGCTGTTTTTT
TRBJ2-2 | many | 13 | . | TRBV7-6 | CASSFTGTGELFF | TGTGCCAGCAGCTTCACCGGCACCGGGGAGCTGTTTTTT
TRBJ1-1 | many | 14 | . | TRBV30 | CAWRLGGADTEAFF | TGTGCCTGGAGGCTCGGTGGGGCCGACACTGAAGCTTTCTTT
TRBJ2-2 | . | 14 | . | TRBV6-1 | CASSPRQIYGELFF | TGTGCCAGCAGTCCCCGACAGATTTACGGGGAGCTGTTTTTT
TRBJ1-2 | many | 13 | . | TRBV27 | CASSLIGDYGYTF | TGTGCCAGCAGTTTAATTGGGGACTATGGCTACACCTTC
TRBJ2-5 | . | 13 | TRBD2 | TRBV7-7 | CATSSGPQETQYF | TGTGCTACGTCTAGCGGACCCCAAGAGACCCAGTACTTC
TRBJ2-7 | many | 17 | TRBD2 | TRBV28 | CASRGGRLAGGSYEQYF | TGTGCCAGCAGGGGGGGGCGACTAGCGGGCGGCTCCTACGAGCAGTACTTC
TRBJ1-2 | . | 13 | . | TRBV6-5 | CASSYSPGSGYTF | TGTGCCAGCAGTTACTCCCCGGGATCAGGCTACACCTTC
TRBJ2-7 | . | 14 | TRBD2 | TRBV20-1 | CSASSSGRDYEQYF | TGCAGTGCTAGCTCTAGCGGGAGGGACTACGAGCAGTACTTC
TRBJ2-2 | . | 15 | . | TRBV6-5 | CASSLWLPNTGELFF | TGTGCCAGCAGTTTATGGCTCCCGAACACCGGGGAGCTGTTTTTT
TRBJ1-2 | few | 14 | . | TRBV5-1 | CASSLEGVFDGYTF | TGCGCCAGCAGCTTGGAGGGGGTGTTTGATGGCTACACCTTC
TRBJ1-4 | . | 14 | . | TRBV5-6 | CASSLVSTNEKLFF | TGTGCCAGCAGCTTGGTTTCAACTAATGAAAAACTGTTTTTT
TRBJ1-1 | many | 14 | . | TRBV5-1 | CASSFGWSDTEAFF | TGCGCCAGCAGCTTTGGGTGGTCCGACACTGAAGCTTTCTTT
TRBJ2-5 | many | 14 | . | TRBV11-1 | CASSLAWGTETQYF | TGTGCCAGCAGCTTAGCATGGGGTACGGAGACCCAGTACTTC
TRBJ2-7 | . | 15 | . | TRBV20-1 | CSARGGEGGYYEQYF | TGCAGTGCTAGAGGGGGTGAGGGCGGTTACTACGAGCAGTACTTC
TRBJ2-1 | . | 12 | . | TRBV6-1 | CASSRRPGEQFF | TGTGCCAGCAGTCGCCGACCGGGTGAGCAGTTCTTC
TRBJ2-3 | . | 14 | TRBD1 | TRBV6-1 | CASGQGPTTDTQYF | TGTGCCAGCGGACAGGGCCCTACAACAGATACGCAGTATTTT
TRBJ1-1 | many | 14 | . | TRBV27 | CASSLLQGIHEAFF | TGTGCCAGCAGTTTATTACAAGGGATCCATGAAGCTTTCTTT
TRBJ2-7 | many | 16 | . | TRBV6-2/TRBV6-3 | CASSYDPSGPSYEQYF | TGTGCCAGCAGTTACGACCCAAGCGGGCCGAGCTACGAGCAGTACTTC
TRBJ1-2 | few | 12 | . | TRBV29-1 | CSVELGGWGYTF | TGCAGCGTTGAATTGGGGGGCTGGGGCTACACCTTC
TRBJ1-5 | many | 14 | . | TRBV6-2/TRBV6-3 | CASSYPGSNQPQHF | TGTGCCAGCAGTTACCCAGGGAGCAATCAGCCCCAGCATTTT
TRBJ2-7 | few | 14 | TRBD1 | TRBV28 | CASSLGQGIGEQYF | TGTGCCAGCAGTCTGGGACAGGGAATCGGCGAGCAGTACTTC
TRBJ2-5 | many | 15 | . | TRBV20-1 | CSARGGAGKEETQYF | TGCAGTGCTAGAGGGGGGGCGGGCAAGGAGGAGACCCAGTACTTC
TRBJ2-1 | many | 14 | . | TRBV30 | CAGSGRTGENEQFF | TGTGCCGGCAGCGGGAGGACAGGGGAAAATGAGCAGTTCTTC
TRBJ1-4 | . | 15 | . | TRBV13 | CASSLEAGTNEKLFF | TGTGCCAGCAGCCTAGAGGCAGGGACTAATGAAAAACTGTTTTTT
TRBJ2-2 | . | 16 | . | TRBV24-1 | CATSPGTGMNTGELFF | TGTGCCACCAGTCCCGGGACGGGGATGAACACCGGGGAGCTGTTTTTT
TRBJ2-2 | . | 20 | TRBD2 | TRBV20-1 | CSAIRRGLAEVHSNTGELFF | TGCAGTGCCATTAGACGGGGACTAGCGGAGGTCCACTCGAACACCGGGGAGCTGTTTTTT
TRBJ1-5 | many | 14 | . | TRBV5-1 | CASSLAGGSQPQHF | TGCGCCAGCAGCTTGGCTGGGGGCAGTCAGCCCCAGCATTTT
TRBJ1-2 | many | 15 | . | TRBV18 | CASSLRLGVDYGYTF | TGTGCCAGCTCACTCCGGCTCGGCGTTGACTATGGCTACACCTTC
TRBJ2-1 | few | 15 | . | TRBV18 | CASSPSGQSYNEQFF | TGTGCCAGCTCACCATCTGGACAATCCTACAATGAGCAGTTCTTC
TRBJ2-6 | . | 15 | . | TRBV6-2/TRBV6-3 | CVSTPDFSGANVLTF | TGTGTCAGCACCCCGGACTTCTCTGGGGCCAACGTCCTGACTTTC
TRBJ1-6 | . | 16 | TRBD1 | TRBV10-3 | CAISEPPGQGDWALHF | TGTGCCATCAGTGAGCCCCCGGGACAGGGTGATTGGGCCCTCCACTTT
TRBJ2-1 | few | 14 | . | TRBV10-2 | CASNDRVSGGEQFF | TGCGCCAGCAACGACAGGGTGTCCGGGGGTGAGCAGTTCTTC
TRBJ1-1 | many | 13 | TRBD1 | TRBV20-1 | CSARRTGDTEAFF | TGCAGTGCCAGACGGACAGGAGACACTGAAGCTTTCTTT
TRBJ2-1 | few | 14 | . | TRBV3-1 | CASSLRENYNEQFF | TGTGCCAGCAGCCTCCGGGAGAACTACAATGAGCAGTTCTTC
TRBJ2-3 | few | 15 | . | TRBV5-4 | CASSLAKIAGDTQYF | TGTGCCAGCAGCTTGGCCAAGATAGCAGGAGATACGCAGTATTTT
TRBJ2-7 | few | 13 | . | TRBV27 | CASSSAGSYEQYF | TGTGCCAGCAGTTCGGCAGGGAGCTACGAGCAGTACTTC
TRBJ1-2 | . | 13 | . | TRBV7-8 | CASSLNREYGYTF | TGTGCCAGCAGCCTGAACAGGGAGTATGGCTACACCTTC
TRBJ1-5 | many | 15 | . | TRBV6-1 | CASRLAGDNNQPQHF | TGTGCCAGCCGCCTTGCAGGGGACAACAATCAGCCCCAGCATTTT